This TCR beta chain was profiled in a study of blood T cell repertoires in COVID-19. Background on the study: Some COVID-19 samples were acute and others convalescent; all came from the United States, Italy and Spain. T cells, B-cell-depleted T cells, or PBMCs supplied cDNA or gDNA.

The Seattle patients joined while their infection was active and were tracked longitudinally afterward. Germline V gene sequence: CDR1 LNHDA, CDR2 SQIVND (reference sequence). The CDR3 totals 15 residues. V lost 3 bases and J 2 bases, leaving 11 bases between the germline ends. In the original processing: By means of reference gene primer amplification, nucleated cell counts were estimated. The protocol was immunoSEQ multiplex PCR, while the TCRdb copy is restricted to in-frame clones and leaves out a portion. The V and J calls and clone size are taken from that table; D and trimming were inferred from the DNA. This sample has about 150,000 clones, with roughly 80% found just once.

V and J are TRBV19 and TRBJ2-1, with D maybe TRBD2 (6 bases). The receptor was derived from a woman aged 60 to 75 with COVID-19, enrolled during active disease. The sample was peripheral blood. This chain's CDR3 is CASSIPGRAYNEQFF. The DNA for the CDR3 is TGTGCCAGTAGTATCCCCGGGAGAGCCTACAATGAGCAGTTCTTC.